The count of the clone carrying this TCR beta chain is one. Its antigen is not known. This sample is part of a study of CD8 T cells in Susac syndrome. Study in general: When blood was drawn, patients with Susac syndrome were on intravenous immunoglobulin alone, on corticosteroids, or therapy-naive.

Reverse transcription of about 0.45 to 1 ug RNA was carried out with random hexamers. The method of amplification for TCR beta CDR3 was immunoSEQ multiplex PCR, covering 54 Vbeta and 13 Jbeta. Via MiXCR, TCRdb re-called the immunoSEQ multiplex PCR reads, giving one row per CDR3 protein. The repertoire has roughly 150,000 distinct CDR3 sequences, roughly 96% of them found once; the top ten carry 0.15% to 0.2%. The germline V gene encodes CDR1 SGHTA and CDR2 FQGTGA. The CDR3 covers 15 residues. The V segment lost 5 bases and the J segment 10 bases; nucleotides outside the gene matches: 11. Notes on the study in general: As the study acknowledged, the number of individuals who were part of its TCR sequencing and HLA analysis was relatively small.

The sample was CD4+ T cells from PBMCs. The V and J genes are TRBV7-3 and TRBJ2-1; 10 nucleotides agree with TRBD2. The clonotype originates from a human donor with Susac syndrome. The DNA for the CDR3 is TGTGCCAGCAGCCCTCGGACTAGCGGTTTGATCGAGCAGTTCTTC. Encoded protein: CASSPRTSGLIEQFF.